This T cell receptor beta chain was identified in a study of shared clonotypes between healthy human individuals. Overall study context: The donor pool was made up of two women and three men aged 18 to 49.

With 4 bases clipped from V and 2 bases from J, the junction kept 8 bases outside the gene matches. Germline CDR1 is MGHRA and CDR2 is YSYEKL. The CDR3 is 15 residues long. Libraries were prepared by immunoSEQ multiplex PCR; TCRdb keeps only in-frame clonotypes and omits some of them. This table holds approximately 1,500,000 clones, nearly 99% found once. This clonotype was obtained from a man aged 25 to 45 in good health. The rearrangement joins TRBV4-1 to TRBJ2-7; 7 bases map to TRBD1. The specimen sequenced was naive CD4+ T cells sorted from blood. Subset in this sample: CD45RA+ positively selected. CDR3 in DNA: TGCGCCAGCAGCCTAGCCTTAACAGGGGCCTACGAGCAGTACTTC. As protein: CASSLALTGAYEQYF.